The next 21 T cell receptor beta chains were all read from a single sample in a study of siplizumab effects on memory and regulatory T cells. Profiled with immunoSEQ multiplex PCR; TCRdb holds only in-frame clones, not every one. The profile shows roughly 97,000 clones, more than 85% of them singletons. Sequences were obtained from Tregs sorted from blood. All receptors come from a human donor in good health.

This chain connects TRBV11-2 to TRBJ2-3, with 12 bases that match TRBD2. V lost 7 bases, J lost 2 bases, and 4 bases stayed unmatched. The CDR3 runs 15 residues. Germline V CDR1 and CDR2: SGHAT, FQNNGV. The CDR3 protein is CASNLAGGPTDTQYF. In DNA form, the CDR3 reads TGTGCCAGCAACCTAGCGGGAGGGCCCACAGATACGCAGTATTTT.

The rearrangement joins TRBV7-2 to TRBJ2-7, with 7 bases that match TRBD2. V shed 4 bases and J 3 bases; nucleotides not matched to a gene: 3. The germline CDR1 and CDR2 sequences are SGHTA and FQGNSA. This CDR3 region has 13 residues. The CDR3 region is CASSWASGYEQYF. CDR3 in DNA: TGTGCCAGCAGCTGGGCTAGCGGCTACGAGCAGTACTTC.

This chain's CDR3 is CASSPQGVDMNTEAFF. The CDR3 DNA follows: TGTGCCAGCAGCCCCCAAGGGGTCGACATGAACACTGAAGCTTTCTTT. The chain joins TRBV9 to TRBJ1-1, with D possibly being TRBD1 (5 bases). V was trimmed by 4 bases and J by 0 bases, leaving 16 bases between them. The germline CDR1 and CDR2 sequences are SGDLS and YYNGEE. This CDR3 comprises 16 residues.

This clone was found once. The chain couples TRBV29-1 to TRBJ2-1, with D unclear. V dropped 2 bases and J dropped 0 bases, with 14 bases sitting between them. Germline V lookup: CDR1 SQVTM, CDR2 ANQGSEA. CDR3 size: 16 residues. For the CDR3, the DNA is TGCAGCGTTGAATATACACCGGAACACTCCTACAATGAGCAGTTCTTC. This codes for CSVEYTPEHSYNEQFF.

The gene calls are TRBV19 and TRBJ1-3; the D gene is possibly TRBD1 (6 bases). V lost 5 bases to trimming and J lost 0 bases, with 20 bases between them. The CDR3 is made up of 18 amino acids. Germline V gives CDR1 LNHDA, CDR2 SQIVND (reference sequence). In DNA, the CDR3 is TGTGCCAGTAGTGGTTATCCCGGGACATTCCTCTCTGGAAACACCATATATTTT. Encoded protein: CASSGYPGTFLSGNTIYF.

This chain links TRBV29-1 with TRBJ1-5, with a possible D match to TRBD1 (5 bases). V gave up 7 bases and J gave up 5 bases, with 9 bases separating them. The CDR3 is 11 residues long. The germline V gene encodes CDR1 SQVTM and CDR2 ANQGSEA. This CDR3 reads CSAQVDQPQHF. Written as DNA, the CDR3 is TGCAGCGCACAGGTGGATCAGCCCCAGCATTTT.

The V gene is TRBV6-1, the J gene TRBJ2-5; 7 nucleotides match TRBD2. The germline V gene has CDR1 MNHNS and CDR2 SASEGT. V gave up 6 bases and J gave up 5 bases; unmatched junction bases: 6. The CDR3 is 13 amino acids. CDR3 DNA sequence: TGTGCCAGCAGCGGTGGGGGGGTGGAGACCCAGTACTTC. It specifies CASSGGGVETQYF.

CDR3 DNA: TGTGCCAGCAGCTTATTTCGCCGGGGACTAGCGACAAGTGGGCAGTTCTTC. Its protein is CASSLFRRGLATSGQFF. This chain joins TRBV7-8 and TRBJ2-1; 10 positions agree with TRBD2. The V gene's germline CDR1 is SGHVS and CDR2 FQNEAQ. V shed 2 bases, J shed 12 bases, and the junction held 16 bases outside the gene matches. CDR3 length: 17 amino acids.

This sequence joins TRBV19 and TRBJ2-7; 7 nucleotides line up with TRBD1. The CDR3 has 13 amino acids. Germline assignment: CDR1 LNHDA and CDR2 SQIVND (reference sequence). V gave up 4 bases and J gave up 3 bases; unmatched junction bases: 3. The chain's CDR3 is CASSTRQGYEQYF. CDR3 coding DNA: TGTGCCAGTAGTACCCGACAGGGCTACGAGCAGTACTTC. Full variable domain (missing parts from reference TRBV19 and TRBJ2-7): DGGITQSPKYLFRKEGQNVTLSCEQNLNHDAMYWYRQDPGQGLRLIYYSQIVNDFQKGDIAEGYSVSREKKESFPLTVTSAQKNPTAFYLCASSTRQGYEQYFGPGTRLTVT.

The rearrangement uses TRBV9 and TRBJ2-1, with 8 bases that match TRBD2. The CDR3 contains 14 residues. Germline V lookup: CDR1 SGDLS, CDR2 YYNGEE. Unmatched junction bases numbered 5, after V lost 1 base and J lost 8 bases. This chain's CDR3 is CASSVISGSHEQFF. The CDR3 DNA reads as TGTGCCAGCAGCGTAATCAGCGGGAGTCATGAGCAGTTCTTC.

The chain is built from TRBV5-1 and TRBJ1-6, with D uncertain. Germline V gene sequence: CDR1 SGHRS, CDR2 YFSETQ. The V end was cut by 1 base, the J end by 7 bases, with 9 bases between. There are 14 residues in the CDR3. CDR3 protein: CASSLQTVNSPLHF. The CDR3 bases are TGCGCCAGCAGCTTGCAGACGGTAAATTCACCCCTCCACTTT.

This clone was seen just once. The rearrangement uses TRBV15 and TRBJ1-1, with a weak D call TRBD1 (5 bases). V was pared by 0 bases and J by 1 base, with 6 bases between. CDR1 and CDR2 from the germline V gene are LNHNV and YYDKDF (reference sequence). This CDR3 contains 14 residues. CDR3 DNA: TGTGCCACCAGCAGAGACAGGGAGAACACTGAAGCTTTCTTT. Protein: CATSRDRENTEAFF.

This clone was picked up one time. This sequence joins TRBV5-1 and TRBJ2-3; tentative D call: TRBD1 (6 bases). The V gene lost 2 bases and the J gene lost 1 base, with 8 bases spanning the gap. The CDR3 length is 14 residues. The germline CDR1 and CDR2 sequences are SGHRS and YFSETQ. CDR3 sequence reads: CASSLYRGTDTQYF. CDR3 DNA sequence: TGCGCCAGCAGCTTATACAGGGGCACAGATACGCAGTATTTT.

The gene calls are TRBV18 and TRBJ1-3; D gene unclear. This CDR3 spans 15 amino acids. Trimming removed 2 bases from V and 0 bases from J, with 8 bases in between. Germline V gene sequence: CDR1 KGHSH, CDR2 LQKENI. This CDR3 is CASSPNSDSGNTIYF. Here the CDR3 DNA reads TGTGCCAGCTCACCAAACTCCGACTCTGGAAACACCATATATTTT.

This chain joins TRBV15 and TRBJ2-1; D gene uncertain. This CDR3 spans 15 amino acids. Trimming shortened V by 0 bases and J by 1 base, and 7 bases separated the two germline ends. Germline lookup yields CDR1 LNHNV and CDR2 YYDKDF (reference sequence). CDR3 protein: CATSRDRGSYNEQFF. The CDR3 nucleotides read TGTGCCACCAGCAGAGACCGTGGGTCCTACAATGAGCAGTTCTTC.

The chain couples TRBV29-1 to TRBJ2-3; 8 bases are a match to TRBD2. This CDR3 spans 15 amino acids. CDR1 is SQVTM, CDR2 ANQGSEA, per germline. J was trimmed by 4 bases and V by 3 bases; bases with no gene match: 9. In DNA, the CDR3 is TGCAGCGTTGATCGTAGCGGGAAAATAGCAGATACGCAGTATTTT. Encoded protein: CSVDRSGKIADTQYF.

This chain links TRBV4-3 with TRBJ2-7, with 7 bases identical to TRBD1. The junction had 10 bases not matched to a gene; V was cut back by 4 bases and J by 4 bases. The CDR3 totals 15 residues. Per the germline V gene, CDR1 is LGHNA and CDR2 is YSLEER. CDR3 DNA: TGCGCCAGCAGCCGGAACCGGGACAGTGTGTACGAGCAGTACTTC. The encoded protein is CASSRNRDSVYEQYF.

In regard to this clone: The junction and the germline gene differ at one end; a read error may be behind it. The J gene is TRBJ1-2, the V gene TRBV7-9; TRBD1 agrees at 7 bases. This CDR3 comprises 12 residues. Looked up from germline, CDR1 is SEHNR and CDR2 is FQNEAQ (reference sequence). CDR3 sequence reads: CASNLQGLGYTF. CDR3 nucleotide sequence: TGTGCCAGCAACTTACAGGGGCTGGGCTACACCTTC.

The chain uses TRBV7-9 and TRBJ2-7; D not certain. The CDR3 totals 13 residues. The V and J ends lost 1 base and 5 bases respectively, with 9 bases between them. CDR1 and CDR2 (germline): SEHNR, FQNEAQ (reference sequence). DNA of the CDR3: TGTGCCAGCAGCTTAGTTAGAGGAGACGAGCAGTACTTC. Residues: CASSLVRGDEQYF.

CDR3 amino acids: CASSWGGKTYEQYF. The DNA for the CDR3 is TGTGCCAGCAGCTGGGGGGGAAAGACCTACGAGCAGTACTTC. The chain carries TRBV7-9 and TRBJ2-7, with 7 bases aligning to TRBD2. The CDR3 extends over 14 amino acids. V was pared by 4 bases and J by 2 bases, with 5 bases of the junction left unmatched. Germline values: CDR1 SEHNR, CDR2 FQNEAQ (reference sequence).

V is TRBV19 and J is TRBJ2-1; D is undetermined. This CDR3 has 15 residues. Germline V CDR1 and CDR2: LNHDA, SQIVND (reference sequence). The V end was cut by 3 bases, the J end by 3 bases, with 12 bases between. The CDR3 DNA follows: TGTGCCAGTAGTATGATGGCCCTCCGCTACAATGAGCAGTTCTTC. Amino acid sequence: CASSMMALRYNEQFF.